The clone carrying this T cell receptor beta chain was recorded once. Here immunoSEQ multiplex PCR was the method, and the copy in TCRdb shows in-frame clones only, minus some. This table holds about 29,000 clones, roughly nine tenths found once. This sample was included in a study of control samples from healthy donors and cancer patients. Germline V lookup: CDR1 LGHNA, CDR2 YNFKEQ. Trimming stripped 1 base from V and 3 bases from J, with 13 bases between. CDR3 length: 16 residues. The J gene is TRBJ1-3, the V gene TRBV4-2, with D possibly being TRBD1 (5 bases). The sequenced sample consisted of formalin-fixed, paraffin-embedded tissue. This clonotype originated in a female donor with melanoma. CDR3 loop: CASSQGGGADGNTIYF. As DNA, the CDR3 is TGTGCCAGCAGCCAAGGAGGAGGGGCTGATGGAAACACCATATATTTT.